This TCR beta chain comes out of a study of ipilimumab plus nivolumab after autologous stem cell transplantation (dated by TCRdb to about 2021). Notes on the research overall: The median number of doses received by trial patients was 4 to 6 for ipilimumab and fewer than 10 for nivolumab. The DLBCL cohort included primary refractory and relapsed disease, with 18-month progression-free survival of roughly 89% and 26% respectively. Patients in the trial were undergoing autologous transplant and had high-risk diffuse large B cell lymphoma, mature T cell lymphoma, or multiple myeloma. The intent-to-treat population of the trial was made up of 30 to 40 patients. What the research found in general, with its limitations: The authors stated that profiles of the T cell receptor repertoire, regulatory T cell phenotype and gut microbiota provided a biologic rationale for studying this approach further. The authors concluded that combined checkpoint inhibition appeared tolerable when used as consolidation after transplant.

Checkpoint therapy began 14 to 28 days after autologous transplant, with ipilimumab given at 1 mg/kg intravenously on day 1 of selected weeks. Patients received nivolumab at 3 mg/kg intravenously on day 1 of weeks 1, 4, 7, 10, and every two weeks through week 26. Combined checkpoint inhibition with ipilimumab and nivolumab as consolidation after autologous stem cell transplantation was tested in a Phase Ib clinical trial. Trimming takes 4 bases off V and 5 bases off J; junction bases not matched to a gene: 8. Including the terminal cysteine and phenylalanine, the CDR3 comprises 15 residues. Of all the DNA, just the CDR3 is kept, 45 bases in frame from base 1. As encoded in the germline V gene, CDR1 is SGHRS while CDR2 is YFSETQ. The receptor library was made with the immunoSEQ multiplex PCR assay. In its TCRdb copy, this immuneACCESS table keeps in-frame sequences only and misses some clones. Where compared with another copy, unresolved V genes explain less than half of these, and the others have no known cause. In this sample the table shows 9,500 to 15,000 clones, 69% of which occur a single time. More than 25% of the sample belongs to the ten largest clones.

This clone was found once. Its antigen is unknown. Base qualities were left out, and no much larger clone turns up one base away. This sequence was found in a male donor with diffuse large B-cell lymphoma. The receptor chain draws on TRBV5-1 and TRBJ2-2; TRBD1 fits 7 bases in the junction. The source material was PBMCs, sampled in a trial of ipilimumab plus nivolumab as post-transplant consolidation. The CDR3: CASSPQTGSTGELFF. Read as DNA, the sequence is TGCGCCAGCAGCCCACAGACAGGGAGTACCGGGGAGCTGTTTTTT.